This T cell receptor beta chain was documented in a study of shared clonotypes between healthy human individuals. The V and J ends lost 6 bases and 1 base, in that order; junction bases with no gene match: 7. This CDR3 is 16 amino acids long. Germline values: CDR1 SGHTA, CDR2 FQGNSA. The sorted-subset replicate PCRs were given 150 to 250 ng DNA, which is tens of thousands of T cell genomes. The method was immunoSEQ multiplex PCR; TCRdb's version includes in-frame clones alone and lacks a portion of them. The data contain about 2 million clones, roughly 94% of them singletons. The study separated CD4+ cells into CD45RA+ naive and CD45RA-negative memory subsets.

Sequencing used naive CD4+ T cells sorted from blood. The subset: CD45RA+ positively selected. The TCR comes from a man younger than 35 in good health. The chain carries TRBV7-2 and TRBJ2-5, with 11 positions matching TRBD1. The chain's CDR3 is CASRGQGAAFQETQYF. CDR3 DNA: TGTGCCAGCAGAGGACAGGGGGCCGCATTCCAAGAGACCCAGTACTTC.